Presented here are 11 T cell receptor beta chains from one specimen sequenced in a study of blood T cell repertoires in COVID-19. TCRdb keeps only in-frame clones here, not all; method: immunoSEQ multiplex PCR. The sample shows roughly 270,000 clones, 82% of them seen only once. The sample taken for sequencing was PBMCs or T cells enriched from blood (not recorded which). The receptors were sampled from a man aged 35 to 55 who had been exposed to COVID-19.

The J gene is TRBJ2-7, the V gene TRBV6-2 or TRBV6-3, with D unresolved. CDR3 length: 14 residues. CDR1 and CDR2 from the germline V gene are MNHEY and SVGEGT. V gave up 5 bases and J gave up 0 bases, with 11 bases separating them. DNA for the CDR3: TGTGCCAGCAGTACGGTCGCTAGCTCCTACGAGCAGTACTTC. This encodes CASSTVASSYEQYF.

This chain joins TRBV30 and TRBJ1-3; no firm D call. This CDR3 is 16 amino acids long. Trimming left V 2 bases short and J 1 base short, with 15 bases between. Germline lookup yields CDR1 GTSNPN and CDR2 SVGIG (reference sequence). Here the CDR3 reads CAWSRGAANSGNTIYF. As DNA, the CDR3 is TGTGCCTGGAGTAGAGGAGCGGCGAATTCTGGAAACACCATATATTTT.

The chain carries TRBV30 and TRBJ2-5, with 11 bases aligning to TRBD2. This CDR3 region has 15 residues. Germline CDR1 and CDR2: GTSNPN and SVGIG (reference sequence). The junction had 9 bases not matched to a gene; V was cut back by 4 bases and J by 5 bases. CDR3 sequence: CAWTRLAGPQETQYF. In nucleotides, the CDR3 is TGTGCCTGGACCCGACTAGCGGGGCCCCAGGAGACCCAGTACTTC.

The rearrangement links TRBV9 to TRBJ1-2, with TRBD1 identical over 7 bases. This CDR3 is 12 amino acids long. Looked up from germline, CDR1 is SGDLS and CDR2 is YYNGEE. Trimming removed 3 bases from V and 6 bases from J; junction bases left unmatched: 2. In DNA form, the CDR3 reads TGTGCCAGCAGCGAAGGGGGCCATGGCTACACCTTC. Protein sequence: CASSEGGHGYTF.

This clone was seen more than once but under ten times. The chain combines TRBV10-1 with TRBJ2-7, with a possible D match to TRBD1 (5 bases). Per germline, CDR1 WNHNN and CDR2 SYGVQD (reference sequence). CDR3 length: 13 residues. Trimming removed 6 bases at V and 6 bases at J, with 15 bases between. The CDR3 region is CASSRVRWGEQYF. The CDR3 bases are TGCGCCAGCAGCAGGGTTCGCTGGGGCGAGCAGTACTTC.

This sequence joins TRBV2 and TRBJ1-5; D perhaps matches TRBD1 (6 bases). Germline V gene sequence: CDR1 SNHLY, CDR2 FYNNEI. The ends were cut back, 8 bases at V and 2 bases at J, with 19 bases in the middle. The CDR3 has 16 amino acids. This chain's CDR3 is CASDPGRGLGNQPQHF. CDR3 bases: TGTGCCAGCGACCCGGGCAGGGGATTGGGCAATCAGCCCCAGCATTTT.

This chain uses TRBV5-4 with TRBJ1-2; D remains unclear. Deletions cut 4 bases from V and 8 bases from J, with 12 bases between. This CDR3 region has 12 residues. Looked up from germline, CDR1 is SGHNT and CDR2 is YYREEE (reference sequence). The CDR3 region is CASSPDGNGYTF. The DNA of the CDR3 is TGTGCCAGCAGCCCGGACGGGAACGGCTACACCTTC.

The chain couples TRBV5-1 to TRBJ2-2; 8 positions match TRBD2. This CDR3 spans 15 amino acids. Germline values: CDR1 SGHRS, CDR2 YFSETQ. The V gene end was trimmed by 0 bases and the J gene end by 7 bases; junction bases not matched to a gene: 5. CDR3 sequence (DNA): TGCGCCAGCAGCTTGGACCCGGGAGGGGTCGGGGAGCTGTTTTTT. Residues: CASSLDPGGVGELFF.

A single count supports this clone. The chain joins TRBV7-8 to TRBJ2-1; TRBD2 might be the D (6 bases). The CDR3 loop spans 15 amino acids. V lost 6 bases and J 4 bases, leaving 16 bases between the germline ends. CDR1 is SGHVS, CDR2 FQNEAQ, per germline. The CDR3 sequence: CASRYVGGSYNEQFF. The CDR3 region has the DNA TGTGCCAGCAGGTACGTCGGGGGATCTTACAATGAGCAGTTCTTC.

The chain has TRBV7-2 and TRBJ2-5, with D perhaps matching TRBD2 (6 bases). CDR3 length equals 15 residues. The germline V gene has CDR1 SGHTA and CDR2 FQGNSA. With 1 base removed from V and 5 bases from J, the gap between germline ends came to 14 bases. The CDR3 is CASSLDTGAGETQYF. CDR3 DNA sequence: TGTGCCAGCAGCTTAGATACGGGAGCTGGCGAGACCCAGTACTTC.

The chain has TRBV9 and TRBJ1-4; D is undetermined. The V gene lost 3 bases and the J gene lost 0 bases, with 9 bases spanning the gap. The CDR3 runs to 15 residues. The germline V gene has CDR1 SGDLS and CDR2 YYNGEE. CDR3 nucleotide sequence: TGTGCCAGCAGCGACCTACGTACAACTAATGAAAAACTGTTTTTT. As protein: CASSDLRTTNEKLFF. The variable domain in full, completed from reference TRBV9 and TRBJ1-4, reads DSGVTQTPKHLITATGQRVTLRCSPRSGDLSVYWYQQSLDQGLQFLIQYYNGEERAKGNILERFSAQQFPDLHSELNLSSLELGDSALYFCASSDLRTTNEKLFFGSGTQLSVL.